This note documents a single T cell receptor beta chain sequence. The table lists this clone with a few counts. The clone's antigen remains unknown. Base qualities are missing; no much larger clone stands one base away. Looking up the germline V gene (reference sequence) yields CDR1 MNHNY and CDR2 SVGAGI. The CDR3, from cysteine to phenylalanine, totals 16 residues. Only the CDR3 DNA stays, 48 bases, in frame from base 1. Germline trimming: 0 bases from V, 5 bases from J; junction bases outside gene matches: 8. The library was built by means of the immunoSEQ multiplex PCR assay. For the multiplex PCR, a mixture combining 60 forward primers for TCR Vbeta segments and 13 reverse primers for TCR Jbeta segments was used. The CDR3 region of rearranged TCR beta genes was amplified from genomic DNA by a multiplex PCR assay. Amplified TCR beta libraries were sequenced as 87-base-pair reads on the Illumina HiSeq System. Regarding the original processing steps: A later analysis counted about 76 million unique TCR beta chains across the 666 repertoires, and around 9.9 million of these chains were shared by at least two donors. Raw reads were error-corrected and collapsed into unique sequences by a nearest-neighbor algorithm in which closely related sequences were merged to remove PCR and sequencing errors. V, D and J gene segments were assigned by aligning CDR3 sequences to IMGT reference sequences. For a sequence to be retained, a match of at least six nucleotides was required to both a V gene segment and a J gene segment. A rearrangement was called productive if the CDR3 had no stop codons and remained in frame with V and J, and every other rearrangement was called non-productive. CDR3 was defined according to IMGT convention as the region running from the second conserved V-encoded cysteine to the conserved J-encoded phenylalanine. Sequences without an unambiguous match to a single V gene segment were excluded from the earlier analysis of 587 of the donors. In an earlier analysis of approximately 560 of the donors, a V segment was called functional when productive rearrangements were above 56.7%, and segregating when the standard deviation between donors exceeded 5%. A statistical classification framework was built to diagnose cytomegalovirus status from the catalog of TCR beta chain sequences. In a later analysis, TCR nucleotide sequences were compared against IMGT/GENE-DB human TR gene sequences so that V and J genes could be assigned. The TCRdist pipeline was used in a later analysis to assign CDR3 sequences and most-parsimonious VDJ recombination scenarios. In a later analysis, each TCR beta chain was defined by its CDR3 amino acid sequence together with its V-gene family, and reads without a unique V-gene family were excluded. To address suspected cross-contamination and a sequencing artifact, a later analysis removed several hundred highly shared, low-generation-probability nucleotide sequences. In a later analysis, a clonal expansion index for each public chain was calculated from normalized within-repertoire ranks of inferred template counts. In a later analysis, generation probabilities were computed using a VDJ recombination model fitted to out-of-frame rearrangements, and the results were checked against IGoR. In a later analysis, TCR-TCR, TCR-HLA and TCR-CMV co-occurrence was scored with hypergeometric tests, and a repertoire-size bias correction was applied to TCR pairs. In a later analysis, false discovery rates were estimated by permuting HLA or CMV assignments 20 times. A later analysis grouped co-occurring TCRs with DBSCAN, adding TCRdist sequence similarity when clustering within HLA-allele-positive subsets. Repertoires with fewer than 30,000 or more than 120,000 public chains, plus five repertoires with anomalous nucleotide sharing, were excluded from co-occurrence clustering. TCRdb limited this immuneACCESS table to in-frame rearrangements with V and J called. A share of clones is missing; checked studies link under half to unresolved V genes, and the rest is unexplained. That table is the source of V, J and clone size, and D and trimming were worked out from the DNA. For this sample the table gives 90,000 to 110,000 clones, of which 81% were detected only once. Roughly 2% of the sample is taken by the ten largest.

This sample is drawn from a study of cytomegalovirus exposure and HLA in healthy donors (dated by TCRdb to about 2017). About the investigation overall: An earlier analysis of under 600 of the donors reported more than 250 Gb of sequence data and some 100 million unique TCR beta sequences from approximately 180 million T cells. To study patterns of TCR occurrence, a later analysis re-analyzed previously published TCR beta repertoires from hundreds of donors and added high-resolution HLA genotyping. Both class I and class II loci were covered by HLA typing, at four-digit resolution. A later genetic analysis took genome-wide SNP genotypes for 398 of the 666 donors and used that subset as a discovery cohort. The later analysis used no new phenotypic data to find candidate immune exposures, relying instead on TCR beta sequences and their occurrence across donors. The number of typed donors differed by locus: about 620-630 for A, B, C, DRB1 and DQB1; some 500 for DQA1; approximately 600 for DPA1; and roughly 450 for DPB1. Using immunosequencing, the study profiled T cell repertoires from some 670 subjects and related those repertoires to cytomegalovirus serostatus. Donor age, sex, ethnicity and CMV serostatus were collected together with the repertoire data. The aim of the study was to test whether cataloging public T cell receptors could identify signatures of past pathogen exposure. Roughly 300 gigabases of sequencing data and around 80 million unique TCR sequences made up an early release that covered 640 HLA-typed donors. Every discovery cohort repertoire had been produced on one sequencing platform. About five DR-DQ haplotypes were treated as single units for association and clustering because of strong linkage in the cohort. Across approximately 400 genotyped donors of the cohort, an average of approximately 240,000 unique TCR beta nucleotide sequences per donor were sequenced, and roughly a sixth of those sequences were non-productive. To decide whether each TCR beta V gene segment behaved as functional or pseudogenic, an earlier analysis of some 570 of the donors relied on high-throughput TCR beta sequencing. Along with the roughly 670-subject first cohort, a separate validation cohort of over 90 different subjects was used. To predict cytomegalovirus infection status, the study brought together high-throughput TCR immunosequencing, statistical association of individual TCRs with disease status, and machine learning. The genetic ancestry cluster associated with self-reported Caucasian donors included 81% of the roughly 390 genotyped donors.

What the work shows at the level of the full study, not this receptor alone: Because counts were too low, roughly 18 rarely observed V segments, including chromosome 9 orphons, were left out of the earlier analysis of 587 of the donors. While some public TCRs were present in many individuals, most TCR sequences turned up only very rarely across donors. In an earlier analysis of approximately 590 of the donors, most TCR beta V segments were observed in productive rearrangements about 90% or about 30% of the time, broadly matching IMGT annotations. Presence/absence analyses assumed roughly uniform sequencing depth across donors, an assumption that may not hold. In a later analysis, 15,000 to 20,000 TCR beta sequences were associated with specific HLA alleles at a false discovery rate of 0.05. Three of the identified cytomegalovirus-associated TCR beta chains were confirmed in vitro to be specific for cytomegalovirus antigens. Immune exposure information for the cohort was limited to CMV serostatus. A later analysis found that TCR association rates varied across HLA loci, with DRB1 alleles showing the most associated TCRs and HLA-C alleles the fewest. This cohort had only TCR beta chains sequenced, and the lack of alpha or paired-chain data limited which features could be detected. In both the original and validation cohorts, the classifier was reported to diagnose cytomegalovirus status with high specificity and sensitivity. A cluster of highly shared sequence variants was judged likely to be a technical artifact of the sequencing pipeline. An association between a missense DCLRE1C variant and V-gene and J-gene trimming of TCR beta chains was found in a later genetic analysis and replicated in an independent cohort. A further reported finding was that TCR beta sequences accurately predicted the HLA-A and HLA-B alleles for most subjects in the first cohort. Some IMGT-functional V segments, including TRBV6-2 and TRBV6-3, could not be distinguished by the 87-base-pair reads and were therefore excluded. When HLA alleles, especially DR and DQ, strongly co-occurred, TCR associations were difficult to assign to individual alleles. The authors suggested that the approach could potentially be generalized to other disease states and immunological phenotypes. According to a later genetic analysis, donors in an Asian-associated ancestry cluster had fewer N-insertions in productive TCRs than the roughly 670-donor mean. Correlated functional status among segregating V segments might be attributable to linkage disequilibrium, but an unknown experimental factor could not be ruled out. According to a later analysis, most CMV-associated TCR beta chains appeared to be HLA-restricted, and the HLA associations seemed to be driven largely by CMV exposure. A total of 150 or so TCR beta chains were listed by the study as associated with cytomegalovirus. In a later analysis, HLA-associated TCR beta chains showed more clonal expansion and lower generation probabilities than non-associated chains that were equally common. Because HLA typing was unavailable for some donors at each locus, only the typed subset was used in association tests. According to a later analysis, parvovirus B19, influenza, CMV and Epstein-Barr virus appeared linked to several top co-occurrence clusters.

The cohort consisted of fewer than 700 healthy bone marrow donors. All cohort members were sampled while nominally healthy, although unrecorded immune exposures were likely present. The donor was CMV seronegative and was included in the group of several hundred seronegative cohort members. A peripheral blood sample was collected from each donor, and TCR beta sequencing was performed on peripheral blood mononuclear cells. The Qiagen DNeasy Blood Extraction Kit was used to extract genomic DNA from the blood cell samples. This chain is built from TRBV6-6 and TRBJ2-3; 7 bases in the junction line up with TRBD2. The sample taken for sequencing was PBMCs. This TCR was recovered from a woman in her 30s in good health and CMV-seronegative. CDR3 region: CASSYSTRERKDTQYF. The DNA is as follows: TGTGCCAGCAGTTACTCGACGCGGGAGCGGAAAGATACGCAGTATTTT.